The clone carrying this TCR beta chain was picked up a small number of times. Germline CDR1 and CDR2: MDHEN and SYDVKM. Trimming cost V 3 bases and J 0 bases, with 9 bases left between them. This CDR3 contains 15 residues. The data belong to a study of T-cell memory formation after mild COVID-19. On the study more broadly: TCR clusters mostly belonged to single donors.

TCRdb re-derived calls from the 5' RACE reads in MiXCR, one entry per CDR3 protein. Among under 300,000 distinct CDR3 sequences listed, about a sixth were seen once. This clonotype originated in a young man who had mild COVID-19 (a few samples of this study predate the infection). Cell type and time point are not known. This chain links TRBV28 with TRBJ1-3; no firm D call. Material for sequencing was PBMCs or a T cell subset sorted from them (not recorded which). The CDR3 loop is CASSFGSSSGNTIYF. The CDR3 DNA reads as TGTGCCAGCAGTTTTGGCAGCAGCTCTGGAAACACCATATATTTT.